This T cell receptor (beta chain) was profiled in a study of blood T cell repertoires in COVID-19. About the study: Both acute and convalescent COVID-19 samples were obtained from the United States, Italy and Spain. The cDNA or gDNA used as material had been derived from T cells, B-cell-depleted T cells, or PBMCs.

V shed 0 bases and J shed 1 base, with 15 bases lying between them. Germline values: CDR1 LGHNA, CDR2 YSLEER. The CDR3 loop spans 17 amino acids. As handled by the study authors: Quantification of nucleated cells was approximated via reference gene primer amplification. Only in-frame clones appear in the TCRdb table, and some are missing; sequencing was by immunoSEQ multiplex PCR. V and J calls and clone size are given by that table; D and trimming were obtained from the DNA. The profile shows some 150,000 clones, about 88% of them singletons. The source is a human donor with acute or convalescent COVID-19. The donor label of this sample is uncertain. The chain carries TRBV4-3 and TRBJ1-2; D not resolved. Sequenced: peripheral blood. The DNA for the CDR3 is TGCGCCAGCAGCCAAGATAGGTCGGGAGCCTATAACTATGGCTACACCTTC. It translates to CASSQDRSGAYNYGYTF.